The following is a T cell receptor (beta chain) sequence with its context. The antigen remains undetermined. A single record per CDR3 protein comes from TCRdb applying MiXCR to the RT-PCR reads. The sample consists of more than 450,000 distinct CDR3 sequences, over 9.5% of them appearing once. Per germline, CDR1 SGDLS and CDR2 YYNGEE. Losses at the gene ends were 0 bases for V and 7 bases for J; bases not matched to a gene: 9. This CDR3 has 15 amino acids. This sample is drawn from a study of response to subunit inactivated influenza vaccine. Whole-study results and caveats: The authors suggested that every seasonal influenza vaccination recruits few new T cells.

This specimen consisted of PBMCs from blood, obtained on the day of vaccination. The source is a man between 50 and 59 years old who received an inactivated influenza vaccine. V is TRBV9 and J is TRBJ2-7; 8 bases are a match to TRBD2. CDR3 sequence: CASSVEGGGTGEQYF. The CDR3 DNA reads TGTGCCAGCAGCGTAGAGGGCGGGGGGACGGGGGAGCAGTACTTC.